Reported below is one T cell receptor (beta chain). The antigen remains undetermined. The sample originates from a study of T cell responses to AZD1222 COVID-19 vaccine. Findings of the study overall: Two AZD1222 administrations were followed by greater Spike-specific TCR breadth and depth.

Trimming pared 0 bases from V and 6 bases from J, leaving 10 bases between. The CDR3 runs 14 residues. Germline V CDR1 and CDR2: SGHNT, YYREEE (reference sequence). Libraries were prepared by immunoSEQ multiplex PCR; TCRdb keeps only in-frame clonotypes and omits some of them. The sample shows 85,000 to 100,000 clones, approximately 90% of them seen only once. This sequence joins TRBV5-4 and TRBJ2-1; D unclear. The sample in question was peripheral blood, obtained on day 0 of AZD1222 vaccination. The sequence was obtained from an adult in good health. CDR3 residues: CASSLGPLSNEQFF. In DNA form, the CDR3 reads TGTGCCAGCAGCTTGGGGCCCCTTAGCAATGAGCAGTTCTTC.